This T cell receptor beta chain was recovered during a study of beta chain features in type 1 diabetes (dated by TCRdb to between 2017 and 2018). Concerning the study at large: Patients and healthy donors did not differ in mean age, gender distribution, total cell number or subset yield. Naive and central memory subsets were obtained from all 30 or so donors, but regulatory and stem cell-like memory subsets were isolated from only 8 patients and roughly 8 healthy donors. In the study, TCRB repertoires of sorted circulating CD4+ T cell subsets from recently diagnosed type 1 diabetes patients were compared with those of matched healthy donors. A total of around 100 million sorted cells were examined across all samples, and RNA yield correlated strongly with the number of cells per subset.

From each donor, a single peripheral blood sample of 100 to 150 mL on average was drawn into heparinised tubes. A BD FACSAria II and a panel including CD45RO, CCR7, CD25, CD127, CD95 and CD27 were used to sort naive, central memory, regulatory and stem cell-like memory CD4+ T cells. Every sorted population had a purity above 95%. PBMCs were isolated immediately by Lymphoprep density gradient centrifugation and stained directly without culture. To minimize batch effects, samples were stained and sorted in pairs, one healthy donor with one patient per experiment. The entire isolated RNA was reverse transcribed using the High Capacity cDNA Reverse Transcription Kit, and thus expressed TCRB transcripts were sequenced. Naive, central memory and regulatory T cell samples underwent deep immunoSEQ sequencing, averaging around 3.9 million total reads per sample. Sorted cells were lysed in RLT buffer, and RNA was extracted using DNase-treated RNeasy Micro or Mini kits according to cell number. Each cell subset was processed on its own to prevent cross-contamination, while patient and healthy donor samples were processed together. TCRB sequences were amplified from cDNA with the immunoSEQ multiplex PCR, producing 87-bp fragments spanning the CDR3 region. Amplicons were sequenced on the Illumina HiSeq platform. As for how the authors treated the data: PCR bias was computationally corrected using synthetic template baselines, reads within Hamming distance 2 were collapsed, and singletons that could not be merged were discarded. Reads were aligned against IMGT to assign V, D and J genes, CDR3 length and insertions or deletions at six rearrangement sites. Within each subset, clonotype counts were normalized to sorted cell number, after which true diversity and Gini coefficients were computed with the tcR R package. The overlap coefficient, calculated on TCRB nucleotide sequences, was used to measure repertoire sharing. As a proxy for the pre-selection repertoire, out-of-frame TCRB sequences from naive cells were analyzed. TCRdb provides this immuneACCESS table in a form limited to in-frame rearrangements. Some clones are lacking; in checked studies, under half of them reflect an unresolved V gene, and why the rest are absent is not known. For V, J and clone size, that table is used; D and trimming come from the DNA. A total of under 400,000 clones appear in this sample, roughly 12% of them only once. The ten largest clones add up to about 0.01% of the sample.

V loses 2 bases of germline sequence and J loses 4 bases, and the interval between the two ends is 6 bases. Per the germline V gene, MGHRA is the CDR1 and YSYEKL is the CDR2. The CDR3, cysteine through phenylalanine, is 13 amino acids long. The entry retains the CDR3 DNA only, 39 bases that are in frame from base 1. Of note for this clone: What antigen it recognizes has not been identified. No qualities accompany the bases; no much larger clone lies one base away.

Broader findings and caveats from the paper: HLA sub-analyses involved small numbers of individuals, so any influence of HLA type on TCRB rearrangement remained unresolved. In all four CD4+ subsets, TCRB CDR3 length was moderately but significantly shorter in type 1 diabetes patients. At VDJ recombination sites, patients with type 1 diabetes made fewer insertions and deleted more nucleotides, a pattern implying thymic rearrangement abnormalities. Naive, central memory and regulatory TCRB repertoires appeared more similar among patients than among healthy donors. Because cDNA rather than genomic DNA was sequenced, highly expressing activated cells could have been over-represented, although no difference in activation and CD3 levels was found between groups. Shorter templates might be favored by PCR, yet because patient and control samples were amplified and corrected together, any such skew would affect both groups equally.

The clonotype originates from a woman younger than 30 with type 1 diabetes. Input material: naive CD4+ T cells from blood. The sample's cell subset or site label is to be understood as: true naive CD4+ T cells. The receptor chain draws on TRBV4-1 and TRBJ2-1, with no confident D gene call. The CDR3 protein is CASSQLEYNEQFF. Here is the DNA: TGCGCCAGCAGCCAACTAGAGTACAATGAGCAGTTCTTC.